Each of the 26 T cell receptor beta chains below was sequenced from the same sample in a study of blood T cell repertoires in COVID-19. Profiling relied on immunoSEQ multiplex PCR, and the TCRdb table lists in-frame clones only, not all of them. The data contain roughly 320,000 clones, more than 85% of them singletons. Sequenced material: peripheral blood. These receptors were collected from a man in his 70s with acute or convalescent COVID-19.

This clone has a single count. The J gene is TRBJ1-2, the V gene TRBV27; 8 nucleotides line up with TRBD1. V was clipped by 5 bases and J by 8 bases; unmatched bases: 4. The CDR3 is 12 residues long. From germline, CDR1 is MNHEY and CDR2 SMNVEV (reference sequence). The CDR3 DNA sequence: TGTGCCAGCAGTCGGACAGGGCAGGGCTACACCTTC. This codes for CASSRTGQGYTF.

The chain joins TRBV7-9 to TRBJ2-3; D is unresolved. With 1 base removed from V and 5 bases from J, the gap between germline ends came to 7 bases. The germline V gene encodes CDR1 SEHNR and CDR2 FQNEAQ (reference sequence). This CDR3 is 13 amino acids long. Here the CDR3 DNA reads TGTGCCAGCAGCTTAGACTTGGTAGATACGCAGTATTTT. Translating it yields CASSLDLVDTQYF.

The chain uses TRBV5-8 and TRBJ2-5; 8 bases match TRBD1. The CDR3 loop spans 14 amino acids. Germline V gives CDR1 SGHTS, CDR2 YDEGEE. V lost 4 bases to trimming and J lost 1 base; unmatched junction nucleotides: 3. CDR3 nucleotides: TGTGCCAGCAGCCTCGGACAGGGCCAAGAGACCCAGTACTTC. This sequence encodes CASSLGQGQETQYF.

The rearrangement links TRBV10-3 to TRBJ1-1; 8 bases fit TRBD1. With V trimmed by 2 bases and J by 5 bases, 10 bases remained unmatched. Per the germline V gene, CDR1 is ENHRY and CDR2 is SYGVKD. The CDR3 totals 16 residues. The CDR3 bases are TGTGCCATCAGTGAGAAAAGGACAGGGCGAGGGACTGAAGCTTTCTTT. Translated: CAISEKRTGRGTEAFF.

This sequence joins TRBV24-1 and TRBJ2-5, with TRBD2 matching 7 bases. The CDR3 loop spans 15 amino acids. Germline CDR1 KGHDR, CDR2 SFDVKD. Trimming removed 4 bases from V and 1 base from J; junction bases left unmatched: 5. The DNA for the CDR3 is TGTGCCACCAGTGAACCGAGCGGGATCCAAGAGACCCAGTACTTC. Its protein product is CATSEPSGIQETQYF.

The chain links TRBV6-2 or TRBV6-3 to TRBJ1-5, with no clear D. The germline V gene encodes CDR1 MNHEY and CDR2 SVGEGT. Trimming shortened V by 2 bases and J by 3 bases, and 11 bases separated the two germline ends. This CDR3 has 15 amino acids. The CDR3 region is CASSYTQRDNQPQHF. CDR3 sequence (DNA): TGTGCCAGCAGTTACACCCAGAGGGACAATCAGCCCCAGCATTTT.

This clone was counted a single time. The genes are TRBV28 and TRBJ1-2; D perhaps matches TRBD1 (6 bases). Germline-derived CDR1 and CDR2 are MDHEN and SYDVKM. The CDR3 has 13 amino acids. The germline V and J ends were trimmed by 2 bases and 4 bases, with 8 bases remaining between them. This chain's CDR3 is CASSLQGSYGYTF. The CDR3 nucleotides read TGTGCCAGCAGTTTACAGGGGTCCTATGGCTACACCTTC.

The table lists this clone with a count of one. The V call is TRBV18, the J call TRBJ2-7; TRBD2 might be the D (7 bases). The CDR3 has 16 residues. Trimming removed 5 bases from V and 3 bases from J, with 20 bases in between. Germline V gives CDR1 KGHSH, CDR2 LQKENI. The CDR3, as DNA: TGTGCCAGCTCAAGCCTTCAGGGAGGGGGGTACTACGAGCAGTACTTC. As protein: CASSSLQGGGYYEQYF.

The V call is TRBV11-2, the J call TRBJ1-1; 7 bases agree with TRBD1. This CDR3 contains 13 residues. The ends lost 4 bases at V and 7 bases at J; junction bases unmatched: 6. Germline-derived CDR1 and CDR2 are SGHAT and FQNNGV. In nucleotides, the CDR3 is TGTGCCAGCAGCTCTTACAGGGGCGGTGAAGCTTTCTTT. It is translated as CASSSYRGGEAFF.

This clone has just one count. The sample carries other DNA sequences with the same CDR3. This chain connects TRBV6-2 or TRBV6-3 to TRBJ1-1; no clear D gene. The germline CDR1 and CDR2 sequences are MNHEY and SVGEGT. This CDR3 is built from 13 residues. The germline V and J ends were trimmed by 0 bases and 1 base, with 3 bases remaining between them. The CDR3 bases are TGTGCCAGCAGTTACTCCAGGAACACTGAAGCTTTCTTT. It yields the protein CASSYSRNTEAFF.

V is TRBV19 and J is TRBJ1-1, with D maybe TRBD1 (5 bases). This CDR3 is 14 amino acids long. Between the trimmed V and J ends, which lost 6 bases and 0 bases, there was a span of 11 bases. Per germline, CDR1 LNHDA and CDR2 SQIVND (reference sequence). CDR3 nucleotides: TGTGCCAGTAGCCCCCAGGGTCTGAACACTGAAGCTTTCTTT. Translating gives CASSPQGLNTEAFF.

The chain joins TRBV6-5 to TRBJ2-1; perhaps TRBD1 as D (5 bases). The CDR3 contains 13 residues. Trimming pared 5 bases from V and 12 bases from J, leaving 17 bases between. Germline lookup yields CDR1 MNHEY and CDR2 SVGAGI. This chain's CDR3 is CASSTIGVRRQFF. CDR3 in DNA: TGTGCCAGCAGTACCATAGGGGTTCGGCGGCAGTTCTTC.

The V call is TRBV21-1, the J call TRBJ1-5; the table's TRBD1 call for D was not verified on the DNA. TRBV21-1 is marked as a pseudogene. The CDR3 loop spans 18 amino acids. The CDR3 DNA follows: TGTGCCAGCAGCAAAGTTAGAGGACAGGGGAATAGCAATCAGCCCCAGCATTTT. This gives the protein CASSKVRGQGNSNQPQHF.

The chain has TRBV5-6 and TRBJ2-1; TRBD2 agrees at 10 bases. CDR3 length: 17 amino acids. Germline CDR1 reads SGHDT; CDR2 reads YYEEEE. J was trimmed by 7 bases and V by 2 bases; bases with no gene match: 12. CDR3 in amino acids: CASSLGLAVGGWNEQFF. The CDR3 nucleotides are TGTGCCAGCAGCTTAGGACTAGCGGTCGGTGGGTGGAATGAGCAGTTCTTC. Complete variable domain (other parts from reference TRBV5-6 and TRBJ2-1): DAGVTQSPTHLIKTRGQQVTLRCSPKSGHDTVSWYQQALGQGPQFIFQYYEEEERQRGNFPDRFSGHQFPNYSSELNVNALLLGDSALYLCASSLGLAVGGWNEQFFGPGTRLTVL.

Regarding this clone: Additional DNA sequences in this sample encode the identical CDR3. The chain carries TRBV7-7 and TRBJ2-2; the D gene is possibly TRBD1 (5 bases). V gave up 1 base and J gave up 4 bases, with 7 bases separating them. The germline V gene encodes CDR1 SSHAT and CDR2 FNYEAQ (reference sequence). CDR3 length equals 14 residues. CDR3 sequence: CASSLGQGTGELFF. CDR3 DNA: TGTGCCAGCAGCTTAGGGCAGGGCACCGGGGAGCTGTTTTTT.

This chain joins TRBV4-2 and TRBJ1-2; 9 bases align to TRBD1. The CDR3 is made up of 17 amino acids. CDR1 LGHNA and CDR2 YNFKEQ come from the germline V gene. V lost 3 bases, J lost 2 bases, and 10 bases stayed unmatched. CDR3 region: CASSQVTGGLGNYGYTF. CDR3 bases: TGTGCCAGCAGCCAGGTAACAGGGGGCCTCGGCAACTATGGCTACACCTTC.

The chain links TRBV4-1 to TRBJ1-1, with D maybe TRBD1 (5 bases). Trimming shortened V by 0 bases and J by 3 bases, and 8 bases separated the two germline ends. This CDR3 spans 14 amino acids. Germline values: CDR1 MGHRA, CDR2 YSYEKL. The CDR3 protein is CASSQEGGYTEAFF. In DNA form, the CDR3 reads TGCGCCAGCAGCCAAGAGGGGGGGTACACTGAAGCTTTCTTT.

V gene TRBV6-5 combines with J gene TRBJ2-2, with 7 bases aligning to TRBD2. The CDR3 has 15 amino acids. CDR1 MNHEY and CDR2 SVGAGI come from the germline V gene. Trimming cost V 6 bases and J 4 bases; bases outside gene matches: 8. CDR3 sequence reads: CASSRGGLGTGELFF. CDR3 DNA sequence: TGTGCCAGCAGCCGGGGAGGGCTAGGCACCGGGGAGCTGTTTTTT.

The CDR3 here is CASSATGVEQYF. In DNA form, the CDR3 reads TGTGCCAGCAGCGCAACAGGGGTCGAGCAGTACTTC. The J gene is TRBJ2-7, the V gene TRBV9; 7 bases are a match to TRBD1. The CDR3 consists of 12 residues. J lost 6 bases, V lost 3 bases, and 3 bases had no gene match. Germline V gene lookup returns CDR1 SGDLS and CDR2 YYNGEE.

Regarding this clone: This CDR3 is also generated by other DNA sequences in the sample. V is TRBV20-1 and J is TRBJ2-3; D is uncertain. This CDR3 has 11 amino acids. Trimming removed 1 base at V and 6 bases at J, with 5 bases between. Germline V CDR1 and CDR2: DFQATT, SNEGSKA (reference sequence). In nucleotides, the CDR3 is TGCAGTGCTAGAGCCGGGGATACGCAGTATTTT. Protein sequence: CSARAGDTQYF.

The V gene is TRBV29-1, the J gene TRBJ1-5, with 8 nucleotides matching TRBD1. V was pared by 5 bases and J by 9 bases, with 12 bases of the junction left unmatched. This CDR3 comprises 14 residues. Germline CDR1 SQVTM, CDR2 ANQGSEA. CDR3 sequence: CSVTTGGTSRPQHF. CDR3 nucleotides: TGCAGCGTTACTACAGGGGGGACATCGAGGCCCCAGCATTTT. Full variable domain (rest looked up from reference TRBV29-1 and TRBJ1-5): SAVISQKPSRDICQRGTSLTIQCQVDSQVTMMFWYRQQPGQSLTLIATANQGSEATYESGFVIDKFPISRPNLTFSTLTVSNMSPEDSSIYLCSVTTGGTSRPQHFGDGTRLSIL.

The V and J genes are TRBV11-2 and TRBJ1-1; tentative D call: TRBD1 (6 bases). The CDR3 loop spans 15 amino acids. Germline V lookup: CDR1 SGHAT, CDR2 FQNNGV. V was pared by 0 bases and J by 4 bases, with 12 bases between. CDR3 sequence reads: CASSLEGAQSTEAFF. The CDR3 DNA reads as TGTGCCAGCAGCTTAGAGGGGGCTCAGAGCACTGAAGCTTTCTTT.

This clone showed up just once. The rearrangement links TRBV2 to TRBJ2-5; 9 nucleotides agree with TRBD2. The V and J ends lost 7 bases and 5 bases, in that order; junction bases with no gene match: 11. This CDR3 comprises 15 residues. Germline assignment: CDR1 SNHLY and CDR2 FYNNEI. CDR3 sequence (DNA): TGTGCCAGCATGGGAGGCGGGGGGGCTTGGGAGACCCAGTACTTC. Its protein product is CASMGGGGAWETQYF.

This clone was found once. The DNA of the CDR3 is TGTGCCACCAGCAGAGGGGAGCCTTCACCCCTCCACTTT. Encoded protein: CATSRGEPSPLHF. This rearrangement joins TRBV15 to TRBJ1-6; the D is unclear. The CDR3 is made up of 13 amino acids. Per the germline V gene, CDR1 is LNHNV and CDR2 is YYDKDF (reference sequence). V was clipped by 1 base and J by 9 bases, with 7 bases between them. The whole variable domain, filled in from reference TRBV15 and TRBJ1-6, reads DAMVIQNPRYQVTQFGKPVTLSCSQTLNHNVMYWYQQKSSQAPKLLFHYYDKDFNNEADTPDNFQSRRPNTSFCFLDIRSPGLGDTAMYLCATSRGEPSPLHFGNGTRLTVT.

This sequence joins TRBV11-2 and TRBJ1-6; possibly TRBD1 for D (6 bases). CDR1 is SGHAT and CDR2 is FQNNGV in the germline V gene. The CDR3 runs 15 residues. Trimming stripped 5 bases from V and 5 bases from J, with 13 bases between. The CDR3 coding sequence is TGTGCCAGCAGCATCACGGACAGAAATAATTCACCCCTCCACTTT. Its protein product is CASSITDRNNSPLHF.

V is TRBV20-1 and J is TRBJ2-2, with 8 bases lining up with TRBD1. Germline CDR1 DFQATT, CDR2 SNEGSKA (reference sequence). The CDR3 has 15 residues. V gave up 3 bases and J gave up 6 bases; unmatched junction bases: 9. The DNA for the CDR3 is TGCAGTGCTAGTAGACAGGGGACCGTGGCCGGGGAGCTGTTTTTT. Translation: CSASRQGTVAGELFF.